Listed here are 23 T cell receptor beta chains from one sample, sequenced in a study of shared clonotypes between healthy human individuals. Here immunoSEQ multiplex PCR was the method, and the copy in TCRdb shows in-frame clones only, minus some. This table has about 2.4 million clones, about 92% appearing once. The sequencing sample was made of naive CD4+ T cells sorted from blood. Specified subset: CD45RA+ positively selected. These receptors were taken from a man in his late teens or twenties in good health.

J is TRBJ1-5 and V is TRBV30, with D tentatively TRBD1 (5 bases). This CDR3 contains 14 residues. The V end lost 3 bases, the J end lost 7 bases, and 16 bases lay between the germline ends. CDR1 and CDR2 from the germline V gene are GTSNPN and SVGIG (reference sequence). The CDR3: CAWRIGDRKQPQHF. CDR3 in DNA: TGTGCCTGGAGAATCGGAGACAGAAAACAGCCCCAGCATTTT.

CDR3 sequence: CASSLLTSYNEQFF. CDR3 coding DNA: TGTGCCAGCAGCTTATTGACCAGTTACAATGAGCAGTTCTTC. The chain joins TRBV7-2 to TRBJ2-1, with D unresolved. Germline assignment: CDR1 SGHTA and CDR2 FQGNSA. V was trimmed by 2 bases and J by 4 bases, leaving 9 bases between them. The CDR3 length is 14 residues.

The gene calls are TRBV5-1 and TRBJ2-1, with D possibly being TRBD1 (7 bases). The germline V and J ends were trimmed by 1 base and 7 bases, with 21 bases remaining between them. This CDR3 spans 17 amino acids. Germline V gene sequence: CDR1 SGHRS, CDR2 YFSETQ. The CDR3 region has the DNA TGCGCCAGCAGCTTGCCCAGGGGGGACATCTCACGGAATGAGCAGTTCTTC. Translating it yields CASSLPRGDISRNEQFF.

The chain links TRBV4-1 to TRBJ1-4; no firm D call. CDR3 size: 14 residues. CDR1 and CDR2 from the germline V gene are MGHRA and YSYEKL. V was shortened by 4 bases and J by 8 bases, with 14 bases between the two germline ends. The chain's CDR3 is CASSLGGSDEKLFF. The CDR3 DNA sequence: TGCGCCAGCAGCCTGGGAGGGTCGGACGAAAAACTGTTTTTT.

In its sample, this clone was seen a few times. Other DNA sequences in this specimen translate into the identical CDR3. V is TRBV5-1 and J is TRBJ2-5; no clear D gene. Germline CDR1 and CDR2: SGHRS and YFSETQ. Trimming shortened V by 0 bases and J by 5 bases, and 2 bases separated the two germline ends. This CDR3 contains 11 residues. Here the CDR3 DNA reads TGCGCCAGCAGCTTGGCCGAGACCCAGTACTTC. Its protein product is CASSLAETQYF.

The rearrangement joins TRBV11-2 to TRBJ1-2, with a possible D match to TRBD1 (5 bases). Trimming left V 4 bases short and J 6 bases short, with 18 bases between. Looked up from germline, CDR1 is SGHAT and CDR2 is FQNNGV. The CDR3 extends over 15 amino acids. The CDR3 DNA reads as TGTGCCAGCAGCTCAACTAAGGCGGGGGGAGATGGCTACACCTTC. It translates to CASSSTKAGGDGYTF.

The chain couples TRBV7-9 to TRBJ2-2, with no clear D. Trimming left V 1 base short and J 0 bases short, with 12 bases between. Germline V gene lookup returns CDR1 SEHNR and CDR2 FQNEAQ (reference sequence). This CDR3 has 17 amino acids. This chain's CDR3 is CASSLVVPGPNTGELFF. The CDR3 DNA is TGTGCCAGCAGCTTAGTCGTTCCCGGACCGAACACCGGGGAGCTGTTTTTT.

V usage is TRBV9 and J usage is TRBJ1-4; no definite D call. The CDR3 spans 15 residues. CDR1 is SGDLS and CDR2 is YYNGEE in the germline V gene. V dropped 2 bases and J dropped 0 bases, with 8 bases sitting between them. The CDR3 region has the DNA TGTGCCAGCAGCGTCGACACTGCAACTAATGAAAAACTGTTTTTT. This codes for CASSVDTATNEKLFF.

This clone was counted once. The chain employs TRBV19 and TRBJ2-7; 7 nucleotides align to TRBD2. Germline V gene data show CDR1 as LNHDA and CDR2 as SQIVND (reference sequence). J was trimmed by 3 bases and V by 1 base; bases with no gene match: 6. The CDR3 has 15 residues. The CDR3 is CASSIGLAAYYEQYF. The CDR3 DNA reads as TGTGCCAGTAGTATAGGGCTAGCGGCATACTACGAGCAGTACTTC.

In regard to this clone: Other nucleotide sequences in the sample specify the same CDR3. The V gene is TRBV7-9, the J gene TRBJ1-1; D gene uncertain. The CDR3 has 12 amino acids. The ends were cut back, 5 bases at V and 6 bases at J, with 10 bases in the middle. Germline CDR1 SEHNR, CDR2 FQNEAQ (reference sequence). CDR3 nucleotide sequence: TGTGCCAGCAGCCCCCTCGGAGCTGAAGCTTTCTTT. The encoded protein is CASSPLGAEAFF.

This clone was found a few times. V is TRBV19 and J is TRBJ1-2; 7 positions agree with TRBD1. This CDR3 region has 14 residues. Germline V gene lookup returns CDR1 LNHDA and CDR2 SQIVND (reference sequence). Germline trimming cut 4 bases from V and 5 bases from J; bases unmatched to any gene: 7. The CDR3 DNA follows: TGTGCCAGTAGTAGGATACAGGGGCAGTATGGCTACACCTTC. It yields the protein CASSRIQGQYGYTF. The full variable domain, its missing parts supplied by reference TRBV19 and TRBJ1-2, is DGGITQSPKYLFRKEGQNVTLSCEQNLNHDAMYWYRQDPGQGLRLIYYSQIVNDFQKGDIAEGYSVSREKKESFPLTVTSAQKNPTAFYLCASSRIQGQYGYTFGSGTRLTVV.

The table lists this clone with a few counts. This chain joins TRBV2 and TRBJ2-2; D remains unclear. The CDR3 totals 12 residues. Trimming removed 5 bases at V and 4 bases at J, with 5 bases between. CDR1 is SNHLY and CDR2 is FYNNEI in the germline V gene. The DNA for the CDR3 is TGTGCCAGCAGTCTGGTCACCGGGGAGCTGTTTTTT. This translates into CASSLVTGELFF.

V and J are TRBV6-5 and TRBJ2-7; TRBD2 is a possible D gene (7 bases). Trimming stripped 2 bases from V and 2 bases from J, with 13 bases between. The V gene's germline CDR1 is MNHEY and CDR2 SVGAGI. The CDR3 extends over 15 amino acids. This chain's CDR3 is CASSYTGRGTYEQYF. CDR3 sequence (DNA): TGTGCCAGCAGTTACACAGGGAGGGGAACCTACGAGCAGTACTTC.

The CDR3 sequence is CASSLEGTGVVYEQYF. The CDR3 bases are TGCGCCAGCAGCTTGGAAGGGACAGGGGTGGTCTACGAGCAGTACTTC. This chain connects TRBV5-1 to TRBJ2-7; 10 bases are shared with TRBD1. The junction had 6 bases not matched to a gene; V was cut back by 0 bases and J by 3 bases. The germline V gene has CDR1 SGHRS and CDR2 YFSETQ. The CDR3 runs to 16 residues. The full variable domain, in which reference TRBV5-1 and TRBJ2-7 provide the parts outside the CDR3, is KAGVTQTPRYLIKTRGQQVTLSCSPISGHRSVSWYQQTPGQGLQFLFEYFSETQRNKGNFPGRFSGRQFSNSRSEMNVSTLELGDSALYLCASSLEGTGVVYEQYFGPGTRLTVT.

The V gene is TRBV30, the J gene TRBJ1-4; 7 bases line up with TRBD1. The V and J ends lost 6 bases and 6 bases, in that order; junction bases with no gene match: 4. Germline V gene sequence: CDR1 GTSNPN, CDR2 SVGIG (reference sequence). This CDR3 has 12 residues. The DNA of the CDR3 is TGTGCCTGTGACAGGGTTCATGAAAAACTGTTTTTT. It yields the protein CACDRVHEKLFF.

The rearrangement joins TRBV7-3 to TRBJ1-5; D remains ambiguous. V was pared by 6 bases and J by 5 bases, with 11 bases between. Per the germline V gene, CDR1 is SGHTA and CDR2 is FQGTGA. CDR3 size: 13 residues. The CDR3 loop is CASSSVKDQPQHF. For the CDR3, the DNA is TGTGCCAGCAGTTCCGTAAAAGATCAGCCCCAGCATTTT.

On this clone: Other DNA sequences from this sample encode an identical CDR3 as well. This chain connects TRBV7-2 to TRBJ1-2; maybe TRBD1 (5 bases). CDR3 length: 12 residues. The V gene's germline CDR1 is SGHTA and CDR2 FQGNSA. Trimming took off 5 bases at V and 4 bases at J, with 8 bases between the two ends. This CDR3 reads CASSPGTYGYTF. For the CDR3, the DNA is TGTGCCAGCAGCCCAGGGACCTATGGCTACACCTTC.

This chain uses TRBV30 with TRBJ2-1; TRBD2 is a possible D gene (5 bases). The V end was cut by 0 bases, the J end by 8 bases, with 14 bases between. CDR3 size: 14 residues. The germline V gene has CDR1 GTSNPN and CDR2 SVGIG (reference sequence). The CDR3 loop is CAWSVPRLRDEQFF. CDR3 in DNA: TGTGCCTGGAGTGTCCCTCGACTGAGGGATGAGCAGTTCTTC.

The gene calls are TRBV14 and TRBJ1-6, with TRBD1 matching over 8 bases. V lost 6 bases and J lost 7; bases outside the gene matches: 2. This CDR3 has 13 residues. The germline CDR1 and CDR2 sequences are SGHDN and FVKESK. CDR3 residues: CASRGQANSPLHF. CDR3 DNA sequence: TGTGCCAGCAGGGGACAGGCCAATTCACCCCTCCACTTT.

V gene TRBV19 combines with J gene TRBJ1-2; 7 bases are shared with TRBD1. This CDR3 has 15 residues. Per germline, CDR1 LNHDA and CDR2 SQIVND (reference sequence). The J segment lost 4 bases and the V segment lost 4 bases, leaving 9 bases of the junction unmatched. CDR3 sequence: CASSTKRTGSYGYTF. CDR3 coding DNA: TGTGCCAGTAGTACGAAAAGGACAGGAAGCTATGGCTACACCTTC.

The CDR3 loop is CASSLGEGGALISPLHF. Here the CDR3 DNA reads TGTGCCAGCAGCTTAGGCGAGGGAGGTGCGCTAATTTCACCCCTCCACTTT. This rearrangement joins TRBV11-2 to TRBJ1-6; D is unresolved. Trimming removed 1 base from V and 9 bases from J, with 19 bases in between. This CDR3 comprises 17 residues. The germline V gene has CDR1 SGHAT and CDR2 FQNNGV. Full variable domain (missing parts from reference TRBV11-2 and TRBJ1-6): EAGVAQSPRYKIIEKRQSVAFWCNPISGHATLYWYQQILGQGPKLLIQFQNNGVVDDSQLPKDRFSAERLKGVDSTLKIQPAKLEDSAVYLCASSLGEGGALISPLHFGNGTRLTVT.

The V and J genes are TRBV5-4 and TRBJ2-1; a possible D gene is TRBD1 (6 bases). V lost 4 bases and J lost 4, with 15 bases in between. The CDR3 runs to 15 residues. The germline V gene has CDR1 SGHNT and CDR2 YYREEE (reference sequence). The CDR3 region has the DNA TGTGCCAGCAGCCGACCGGGACAAACGTACAATGAGCAGTTCTTC. It encodes CASSRPGQTYNEQFF.

The chain joins TRBV19 to TRBJ2-7; 7 bases are a match to TRBD1. The CDR3 totals 13 residues. The trim removed 6 bases at V and 7 bases at J, leaving 9 bases unmatched. Germline lookup yields CDR1 LNHDA and CDR2 SQIVND (reference sequence). Here the CDR3 reads CASSTGAHGEQYF. CDR3 coding DNA: TGTGCCAGTAGCACAGGGGCCCATGGTGAGCAGTACTTC.